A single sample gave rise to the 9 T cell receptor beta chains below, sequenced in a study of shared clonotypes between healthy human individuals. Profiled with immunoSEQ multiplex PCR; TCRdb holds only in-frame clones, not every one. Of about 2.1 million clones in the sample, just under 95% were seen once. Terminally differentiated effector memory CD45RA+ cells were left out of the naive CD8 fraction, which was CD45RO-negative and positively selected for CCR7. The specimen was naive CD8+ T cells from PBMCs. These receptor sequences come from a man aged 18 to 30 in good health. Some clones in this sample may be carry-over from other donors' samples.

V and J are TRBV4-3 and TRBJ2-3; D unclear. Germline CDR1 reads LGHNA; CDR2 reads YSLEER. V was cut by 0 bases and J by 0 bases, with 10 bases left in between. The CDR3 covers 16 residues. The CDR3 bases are TGCGCCAGCAGCCAAGATGCCCTTAAGAGCACAGATACGCAGTATTTT. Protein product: CASSQDALKSTDTQYF.

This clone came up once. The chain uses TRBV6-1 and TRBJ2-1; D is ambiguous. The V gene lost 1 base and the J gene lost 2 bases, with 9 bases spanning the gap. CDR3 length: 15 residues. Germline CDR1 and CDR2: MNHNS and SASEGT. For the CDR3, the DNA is TGTGCCAGCAGTGAAGAAAGGGTTACCTACAATGAGCAGTTCTTC. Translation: CASSEERVTYNEQFF.

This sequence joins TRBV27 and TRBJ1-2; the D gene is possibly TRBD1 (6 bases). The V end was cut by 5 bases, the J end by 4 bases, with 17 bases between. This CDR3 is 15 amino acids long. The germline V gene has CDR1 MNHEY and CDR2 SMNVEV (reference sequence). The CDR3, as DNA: TGTGCCAGCAGTCCATCCTTACAGGGCGGCTATGGCTACACCTTC. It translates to CASSPSLQGGYGYTF.

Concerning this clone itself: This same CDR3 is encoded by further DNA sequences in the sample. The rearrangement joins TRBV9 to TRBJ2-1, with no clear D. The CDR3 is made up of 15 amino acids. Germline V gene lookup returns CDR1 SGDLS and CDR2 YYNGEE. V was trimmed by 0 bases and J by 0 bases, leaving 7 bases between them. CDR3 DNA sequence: TGTGCCAGCAGCGTAGTCCTGAGCTCCTACAATGAGCAGTTCTTC. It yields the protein CASSVVLSSYNEQFF.

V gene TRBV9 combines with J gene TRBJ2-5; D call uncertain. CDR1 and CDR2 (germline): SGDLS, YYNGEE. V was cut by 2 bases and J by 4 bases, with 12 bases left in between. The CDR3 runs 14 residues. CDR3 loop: CASSVRGLGETQYF. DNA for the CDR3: TGTGCCAGCAGCGTCCGAGGCCTTGGAGAGACCCAGTACTTC.

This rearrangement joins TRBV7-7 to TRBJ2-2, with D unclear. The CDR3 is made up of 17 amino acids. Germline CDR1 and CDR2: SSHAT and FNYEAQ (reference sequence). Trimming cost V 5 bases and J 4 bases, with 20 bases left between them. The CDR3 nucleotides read TGTGCCAGCAGCCCAAGCCCTCTCGAGACAAGCACCGGGGAGCTGTTTTTT. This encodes CASSPSPLETSTGELFF.

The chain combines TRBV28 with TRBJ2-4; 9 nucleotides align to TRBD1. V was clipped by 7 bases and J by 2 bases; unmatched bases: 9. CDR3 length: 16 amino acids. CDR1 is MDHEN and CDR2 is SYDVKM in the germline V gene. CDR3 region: CASTGDREESKNIQYF. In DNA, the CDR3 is TGTGCCAGCACAGGGGACAGGGAAGAATCCAAAAACATTCAGTACTTC.

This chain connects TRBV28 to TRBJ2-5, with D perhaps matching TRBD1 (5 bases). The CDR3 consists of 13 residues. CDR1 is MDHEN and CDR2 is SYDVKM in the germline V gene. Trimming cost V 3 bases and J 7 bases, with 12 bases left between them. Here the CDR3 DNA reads TGTGCCAGCAGTTTCCTGGGGCAGGGGACCCAGTACTTC. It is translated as CASSFLGQGTQYF. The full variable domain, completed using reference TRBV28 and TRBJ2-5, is DVKVTQSSRYLVKRTGEKVFLECVQDMDHENMFWYRQDPGLGLRLIYFSYDVKMKEKGDIPEGYSVSREKKERFSLILESASTNQTSMYLCASSFLGQGTQYFGPGTRLLVL.

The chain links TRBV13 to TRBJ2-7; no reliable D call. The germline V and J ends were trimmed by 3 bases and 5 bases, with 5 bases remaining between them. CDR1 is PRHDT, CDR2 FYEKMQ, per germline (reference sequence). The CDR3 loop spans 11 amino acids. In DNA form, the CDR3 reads TGTGCCAGCAGCTTGTTCCACGAGCAGTACTTC. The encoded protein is CASSLFHEQYF.